These T cell receptor beta chains were read from a single sample in a study of cytomegalovirus exposure and HLA in healthy donors. Profiled with immunoSEQ multiplex PCR; TCRdb holds only in-frame clones, not every one. The table includes nearly 110,000 clones, over 60% detected once. The source material was PBMCs. These receptors were taken from a woman aged 50 to 60 in good health and CMV-seropositive. Both conserved end residues are part of each CDR3. D genes are given only for firm matches. The size entry is marked missing in some rows and otherwise reads once, few, many or a size class.

V: TRBV7-8
J: TRBJ2-1
D: -
size: once
DNA: TGTGCCAGCAGCCCACGGGAGATCAACAATGAGCAGTTCTTC
CDR3: CASSPREINNEQFF

V: TRBV7-6
J: TRBJ2-1
D: -
size: -
DNA: TGTGCCAGCAGCTATAACAGTCCGTATACTTCCTACAATGAGCAGTTCTTC
CDR3: CASSYNSPYTSYNEQFF

V: TRBV19
J: TRBJ2-4
D: TRBD1
size: -
DNA: TGTGCCAGTAGTATATCCATGCAGGGGGCATCCAAAAACATTCAGTACTTC
CDR3: CASSISMQGASKNIQYF

V: TRBV27
J: TRBJ1-6
D: -
size: -
DNA: TGTGCCAGCAGCCGGTTCTCCTATAATTCACCCCTCCACTTT
CDR3: CASSRFSYNSPLHF

V: TRBV19
J: TRBJ1-2
D: TRBD1
size: -
DNA: TGTGCCAGTAGTACACTAGGCGGGACAGGGATCTATGGCTACACCTTC
CDR3: CASSTLGGTGIYGYTF

V: TRBV10-3
J: TRBJ2-3
D: -
size: few
DNA: TGTGCCATCAGCGACCGTGGGGCCAGCACAGATACGCAGTATTTT
CDR3: CAISDRGASTDTQYF

V: TRBV6-1
J: TRBJ2-2
D: -
size: -
DNA: TGTGCCAGCCGAAGAGCTCCGAACACCGGGGAGCTGTTTTTT
CDR3: CASRRAPNTGELFF

V: TRBV7-9
J: TRBJ2-7
D: TRBD2
size: -
DNA: TGTGCCAGCACCCGGGGCGGGGGGTCCTACGAGCAGTACTTC
CDR3: CASTRGGGSYEQYF

V: TRBV7-3
J: TRBJ1-2
D: TRBD1
size: -
DNA: TGTGCCAGCAGCCTGGGACAGGGGAATGGCTACACCTTC
CDR3: CASSLGQGNGYTF

V: TRBV7-3
J: TRBJ2-2
D: TRBD2
size: -
DNA: TGTGCCAGCGGGTCGGGGGGTACGAACACCGGGGAGCTGTTTTTT
CDR3: CASGSGGTNTGELFF

V: TRBV7-9
J: TRBJ1-4
D: -
size: -
DNA: TGTTCCAGCAGCTCCGGGGGTGAGGCTTTTAATGAAAAACTGTTTTTT
CDR3: CSSSSGGEAFNEKLFF

V: TRBV2
J: TRBJ1-2
D: TRBD1
size: few
DNA: TGTGCCACTAGTGGGGGACAGAAGTATGGCTACACCTTC
CDR3: CATSGGQKYGYTF

V: TRBV6-1
J: TRBJ2-7
D: -
size: -
DNA: TGTGTTAGCAAGCAGAAGACGGCATACGAGCAGTACTTC
CDR3: CVSKQKTAYEQYF

V: TRBV7-2
J: TRBJ2-1
D: -
size: -
DNA: TGTGCCAGCAGCTTTTGGGGCATAGATGAGCAGTTCTTC
CDR3: CASSFWGIDEQFF

V: TRBV2
J: TRBJ2-5
D: -
size: few
DNA: TGTGCCAGCCTTAAGACAGAACAAGAGACCCAGTACTTC
CDR3: CASLKTEQETQYF

V: TRBV4-2
J: TRBJ2-4
D: -
size: -
DNA: TGTGCCAGCAGCCAAGTTCTCGCAGGTTTGGCCAAAAACATTCAGTACTTC
CDR3: CASSQVLAGLAKNIQYF

V: TRBV7-2
J: TRBJ1-2
D: TRBD1
size: -
DNA: TGTGCCAGCAGCTTGGCCGGGACAGGGAGCGGCTACACCTTC
CDR3: CASSLAGTGSGYTF

V: TRBV4-1
J: TRBJ1-6
D: -
size: few
DNA: TGCGCCAGCAGCCAAGGGGGAATGACACCGGGGAATTCACCCCTCCACTTT
CDR3: CASSQGGMTPGNSPLHF

V: TRBV11-2
J: TRBJ1-3
D: TRBD1
size: -
DNA: TGTGCCAGCAGCCGGACAGGGGGCGCTGACGGAAACACCATATATTTT
CDR3: CASSRTGGADGNTIYF

V: TRBV4-3
J: TRBJ2-7
D: -
size: -
DNA: TGCGCCAGCAGCCAAGAGCCCGGGGGCTACGAGCAGTACTTC
CDR3: CASSQEPGGYEQYF

V: TRBV4-3
J: TRBJ1-1
D: -
size: few
DNA: TGCGCCAGCAGCCAGATCAGGGAGAACACTGAAGCTTTCTTT
CDR3: CASSQIRENTEAFF

V: TRBV5-1
J: TRBJ1-1
D: -
size: -
DNA: TGCGCCAGCAGCTCGGGAGAGGGTGTATGGACTGAAGCTTTCTTT
CDR3: CASSSGEGVWTEAFF

V: TRBV7-9
J: TRBJ1-5
D: -
size: -
DNA: TGTTCCAGCAGCCTTCCGGGGGGCAATCAGCCCCAGCATTTT
CDR3: CSSSLPGGNQPQHF

V: TRBV5-1
J: TRBJ1-2
D: TRBD1
size: -
DNA: TGCGCCAGCAGCTTCGAGGGACAGGGGGCCGGTGGCTACACCTTC
CDR3: CASSFEGQGAGGYTF

V: TRBV28
J: TRBJ1-1
D: -
size: -
DNA: TGTGCCAGCAGGGGCATGACAGTGAACACTGAAGCTTTCTTT
CDR3: CASRGMTVNTEAFF

V: TRBV28
J: TRBJ1-2
D: -
size: -
DNA: TGTGCCAGCAGCCCTGCGGGGCAGGTGTATGGCTACACCTTC
CDR3: CASSPAGQVYGYTF

V: TRBV5-1
J: TRBJ2-2
D: TRBD2
size: -
DNA: TGCGCCAGCAGCTTGAGGAGCGGGGGGGCCCCCGGGGAGCTGTTTTTT
CDR3: CASSLRSGGAPGELFF

V: TRBV28
J: TRBJ2-1
D: TRBD2
size: -
DNA: TGTGCCAGCAGTTACCTCCTAGGGACTAGCGGGGCGCCTCACGGGCCCTACAATGAGCAGTTCTTC
CDR3: CASSYLLGTSGAPHGPYNEQFF

V: TRBV5-1
J: TRBJ1-2
D: TRBD1
size: -
DNA: TGCGCCAGCAGCTCCGCCGTGACAGGGGGCTATGGCTACACCTTC
CDR3: CASSSAVTGGYGYTF

V: TRBV18
J: TRBJ1-5
D: -
size: -
DNA: TGTGCCAGCTCACCTGAACTACATCAGCCCCAGCATTTT
CDR3: CASSPELHQPQHF

V: TRBV5-1
J: TRBJ1-2
D: TRBD1
size: few
DNA: TGCGCCAGCAGCTTGGACAGGGGGCTGGTTGGCTACACCTTC
CDR3: CASSLDRGLVGYTF

V: TRBV9
J: TRBJ1-4
D: -
size: -
DNA: TGTGCCAGCGGAATAAGGGGCGCAAATGAAAAACTGTTTTTT
CDR3: CASGIRGANEKLFF

V: TRBV18
J: TRBJ1-6
D: -
size: -
DNA: TGTGCCAGCTCACCAGGACAAGTAGATAATTCACCCCTCCACTTT
CDR3: CASSPGQVDNSPLHF

V: TRBV28
J: TRBJ2-5
D: TRBD2
size: -
DNA: TGTGCCAGCAGTTTGGGTCTAGCGGGAGGGGAGACCCAGTACTTC
CDR3: CASSLGLAGGETQYF

V: TRBV7-2
J: TRBJ2-7
D: TRBD1
size: -
DNA: TGTGCCAGCAGCGTCGGACAGGTTACCTACGAGCAGTACTTC
CDR3: CASSVGQVTYEQYF

V: TRBV7-9
J: TRBJ1-2
D: -
size: once
DNA: TGTGCCAGCAGCTTCACAGGGAAAGAGGTTAGGACCTTC
CDR3: CASSFTGKEVRTF

V: TRBV7-9
J: TRBJ2-5
D: TRBD1
size: -
DNA: TGTGCCAGCAGCCCGACAGGGTTTGAGACCCAGTACTTC
CDR3: CASSPTGFETQYF

V: TRBV9
J: TRBJ2-3
D: TRBD2
size: -
DNA: TGTGCCAGCAGCAGACTAGCGGGGGCGAGCACAGATACGCAGTATTTT
CDR3: CASSRLAGASTDTQYF

V: TRBV5-4
J: TRBJ2-5
D: TRBD1
size: -
DNA: TGTGCCAGCAGCTCGCAACAGGGGATTAGGAGATCAACCCAGTACTTC
CDR3: CASSSQQGIRRSTQYF

V: TRBV6-5
J: TRBJ2-5
D: TRBD2
size: -
DNA: TGTGCCAGCAGTTACGAAAGACGAGGGAGGGGAGAGACCCAGTACTTC
CDR3: CASSYERRGRGETQYF

V: TRBV5-5
J: TRBJ1-3
D: -
size: once
DNA: TGTGCCAGCAGCTCCGGGGGGGGCGCCTCTGGAAACACCATATATTTT
CDR3: CASSSGGGASGNTIYF

V: TRBV7-3
J: TRBJ1-1
D: -
size: -
DNA: TGTGCCAGCAGCTTATCGGCGCAGGGTGAAGCTTTCTTT
CDR3: CASSLSAQGEAFF

V: TRBV28
J: TRBJ1-5
D: -
size: -
DNA: TGTGCCAGCAGTGTCCCCCAGGGACAGCATTTT
CDR3: CASSVPQGQHF

V: TRBV6-1
J: TRBJ1-1
D: -
size: once
DNA: TGTGCCAGCAGTGAACCGGGGTTGAACACTGAAGCTTTCTTT
CDR3: CASSEPGLNTEAFF

V: TRBV28
J: TRBJ1-2
D: -
size: -
DNA: TGTGCCAGCAGCCTCCAGGGGACCTATGGCTACACCTTC
CDR3: CASSLQGTYGYTF

V: TRBV5-1
J: TRBJ2-3
D: -
size: few
DNA: TGCGCCAGCAGCTTGGAGGGGCTCAACACAGATACGCAGTATTTT
CDR3: CASSLEGLNTDTQYF

V: TRBV7-6
J: TRBJ1-2
D: TRBD1
size: -
DNA: TGTGCCAGCAGCAGGCCGGGACAGGGATTTGATGGCTACACCTTC
CDR3: CASSRPGQGFDGYTF

V: TRBV4-1
J: TRBJ1-2
D: -
size: few
DNA: TGCGCCAGCAGGCCGGGGACATCCTATGGCTACACCTTC
CDR3: CASRPGTSYGYTF

V: TRBV9
J: TRBJ2-2
D: TRBD1
size: once
DNA: TGTGCCAGCAGCACCCGGGACAGCCAAGGAACCGGGGAGCTGTTTTTT
CDR3: CASSTRDSQGTGELFF

V: TRBV7-9
J: TRBJ2-7
D: -
size: -
DNA: TGTGCCAGCAGCTTACTCGCAGGGGAAGAGCAGTACTTC
CDR3: CASSLLAGEEQYF

V: TRBV4-2
J: TRBJ2-1
D: TRBD2
size: -
DNA: TGTGCCAGCAGCCAAGTTTTAACTAGCGGGGAGGATGAGCAGTTCTTC
CDR3: CASSQVLTSGEDEQFF